Below are 30 T cell receptor beta chains sequenced from a single sample in a study of early stage breast cancer tumors. TCRdb's copy holds only in-frame clones and misses some; the assay was immunoSEQ multiplex PCR. The top ten hold around 9% of the sample, which has roughly 30,000 clones, less than 75% seen once. The sample taken for sequencing was breast tumor tissue. All receptors come from a person aged 45-60 years with breast cancer.

This clone has only a few counts. This chain connects TRBV7-3 to TRBJ2-5, with 11 bases identical to TRBD1. V lost 5 bases to trimming and J lost 3 bases; unmatched junction nucleotides: 5. CDR1 is SGHTA and CDR2 is FQGTGA in the germline V gene. The CDR3 is 15 amino acids. CDR3 sequence reads: CASSLGQGGEETQYF. In DNA, the CDR3 is TGTGCCAGCAGCCTGGGACAGGGGGGTGAAGAGACCCAGTACTTC.

CDR3 sequence reads: CASSLGRHNEQFF. The CDR3 nucleotides read TGTGCCAGCAGCTTAGGAAGGCACAATGAGCAGTTCTTC. The rearrangement joins TRBV7-9 to TRBJ2-1; D remains ambiguous. This CDR3 has 13 residues. Trimming pared 1 base from V and 5 bases from J, leaving 6 bases between. Germline values: CDR1 SEHNR, CDR2 FQNEAQ (reference sequence).

The chain combines TRBV19 with TRBJ2-3; D not resolved. This CDR3 has 13 amino acids. V was pared by 10 bases and J by 5 bases, with 16 bases between. Germline CDR1 and CDR2: LNHDA and SQIVND (reference sequence). This CDR3 reads CATKGQPLDTQYF. CDR3 in DNA: TGTGCCACCAAAGGGCAGCCTTTAGATACGCAGTATTTT.

A few counts support this clone. The chain combines TRBV11-1 with TRBJ2-7; a weak D match, TRBD1 (6 bases). V lost 4 bases, J lost 4 bases, and 11 bases lay in between. Germline CDR1 is SGHAT and CDR2 is FQDESV (reference sequence). The CDR3 has 13 amino acids. Written as DNA, the CDR3 is TGTGCCAGCAGCTCGGACAGAACTTACGAGCAGTACTTC. This encodes CASSSDRTYEQYF.

The chain employs TRBV7-3 and TRBJ1-2; possibly TRBD1 for D (5 bases). CDR3 length: 14 residues. CDR1 is SGHTA, CDR2 FQGTGA, per germline. The V end was cut by 5 bases, the J end by 8 bases, with 18 bases between. Here the CDR3 reads CASSPGSLEGGYTF. CDR3 coding DNA: TGTGCCAGCAGCCCTGGGAGTTTGGAGGGGGGCTACACCTTC.

The V call is TRBV2, the J call TRBJ1-4, with D unclear. CDR3 length: 15 residues. The V gene lost 1 base and the J gene lost 5 bases, with 11 bases spanning the gap. Germline-derived CDR1 and CDR2 are SNHLY and FYNNEI. The CDR3 protein is CASSEVGSQNEKLFF. The CDR3 DNA sequence: TGTGCCAGCAGTGAAGTCGGCAGCCAAAATGAAAAACTGTTTTTT. The full variable domain, in which reference TRBV2 and TRBJ1-4 provide the parts outside the CDR3, is EPEVTQTPSHQVTQMGQEVILRCVPISNHLYFYWYRQILGQKVEFLVSFYNNEISEKSEIFDDQFSVERPDGSNFTLKIRSTKLEDSAMYFCASSEVGSQNEKLFFGSGTQLSVL.

The chain employs TRBV29-1 and TRBJ2-1; TRBD1 matches at 7 bases. Trimming cost V 4 bases and J 4 bases; bases outside gene matches: 1. The CDR3 has 12 amino acids. CDR1 and CDR2 (germline): SQVTM, ANQGSEA. The CDR3 is CSVAQGYNEQFF. The CDR3 DNA reads as TGCAGCGTTGCACAGGGGTACAATGAGCAGTTCTTC.

The rearrangement links TRBV7-2 to TRBJ1-1; no clear D. Looked up from germline, CDR1 is SGHTA and CDR2 is FQGNSA. This CDR3 spans 17 amino acids. Trimming left V 3 bases short and J 1 base short, with 18 bases between. CDR3 protein: CASSFTWPRSPNTEAFF. As DNA, the CDR3 is TGTGCCAGCAGCTTTACGTGGCCCAGGTCCCCGAACACTGAAGCTTTCTTT.

The chain recombines TRBV5-1 with TRBJ2-7; 8 positions agree with TRBD2. Germline V gene sequence: CDR1 SGHRS, CDR2 YFSETQ. Trimming at V came to 0 bases and at J to 1 base, leaving 3 bases not matched to a gene. CDR3 length: 15 residues. CDR3 region: CASSLALAVSYEQYF. CDR3 nucleotides: TGCGCCAGCAGCTTGGCACTAGCGGTATCCTACGAGCAGTACTTC. The full variable domain, its missing parts supplied by reference TRBV5-1 and TRBJ2-7, is KAGVTQTPRYLIKTRGQQVTLSCSPISGHRSVSWYQQTPGQGLQFLFEYFSETQRNKGNFPGRFSGRQFSNSRSEMNVSTLELGDSALYLCASSLALAVSYEQYFGPGTRLTVT.

The chain carries TRBV5-5 and TRBJ1-2; D unresolved. Germline lookup yields CDR1 SGHKS and CDR2 YYEKEE (reference sequence). With 0 bases removed from V and 6 bases from J, the gap between germline ends came to 9 bases. This CDR3 is 13 amino acids long. CDR3 in DNA: TGTGCCAGCAGCTTGGAAGTCGTTCATGGCTACACCTTC. The encoded protein is CASSLEVVHGYTF.

The chain couples TRBV19 to TRBJ1-4; TRBD1 is a possible D gene (6 bases). This CDR3 has 14 residues. Germline V lookup: CDR1 LNHDA, CDR2 SQIVND (reference sequence). Trimming removed 5 bases from V and 4 bases from J, with 11 bases in between. In DNA, the CDR3 is TGTGCCAGTAGTGCCGGACAGCTTAATGAAAAACTGTTTTTT. As protein: CASSAGQLNEKLFF.

The chain links TRBV10-3 to TRBJ2-3; D is perhaps TRBD1 (5 bases). Trimming took 5 bases from V and 5 from J, leaving 8 bases between them. This CDR3 spans 12 amino acids. The germline CDR1 and CDR2 sequences are ENHRY and SYGVKD. The CDR3 DNA is TGTGCCATCAGTCCAGACAGAGATACGCAGTATTTT. This sequence encodes CAISPDRDTQYF.

This rearrangement joins TRBV27 to TRBJ1-2; D might be TRBD1 (6 bases). The V gene lost 5 bases and the J gene lost 5 bases, with 15 bases spanning the gap. The length of the CDR3 is 14 residues. CDR1 and CDR2 (germline): MNHEY, SMNVEV (reference sequence). The CDR3 sequence is CASSPGGGGYGYTF. The CDR3 coding sequence is TGTGCCAGCAGTCCGGGGGGCGGGGGTTATGGCTACACCTTC.

This clone was observed a handful of times. CDR3 loop: CAWSMVHSGAFF. Written as DNA, the CDR3 is TGTGCCTGGAGTATGGTCCATTCGGGAGCTTTCTTT. This sequence joins TRBV30 and TRBJ1-1; D unclear. Trimming left V 2 bases short and J 10 bases short, with 14 bases between. The V gene's germline CDR1 is GTSNPN and CDR2 SVGIG (reference sequence). This CDR3 is 12 amino acids long. The variable domain in full, with the rest retrieved from reference TRBV30 and TRBJ1-1, is SQTIHQWPATLVQPVGSPLSLECTVEGTSNPNLYWYRQAAGRGLQLLFYSVGIGQISSEVPQNLSASRPQDRQFILSSKKLLLSDSGFYLCAWSMVHSGAFFGQGTRLTVV.

The J gene is TRBJ1-1, the V gene TRBV6-5, with no clear D. This CDR3 region has 13 residues. The V end was cut by 6 bases, the J end by 8 bases, with 16 bases between. Germline CDR1 reads MNHEY; CDR2 reads SVGAGI. CDR3 loop: CASSSTPWREAFF. DNA for the CDR3: TGTGCCAGCAGCTCTACCCCTTGGCGGGAAGCTTTCTTT.

The chain has TRBV25-1 and TRBJ2-7; the match to TRBD2 covers 8 bases. Germline trimming cut 2 bases from V and 0 bases from J; bases unmatched to any gene: 3. Per germline, CDR1 MGHDK and CDR2 SYGVNS. The CDR3 loop spans 15 amino acids. In DNA form, the CDR3 reads TGTGCCAGCAGTGAACGGGGGGGGAGCTCCTACGAGCAGTACTTC. Its translation is CASSERGGSSYEQYF.

The V gene is TRBV7-9, the J gene TRBJ1-4; the match to TRBD1 covers 10 bases. Germline V gene data show CDR1 as SEHNR and CDR2 as FQNEAQ (reference sequence). There are 17 residues in the CDR3. Trimming removed 5 bases from V and 3 bases from J; junction bases left unmatched: 9. CDR3 DNA: TGTGCCAGCAGCACCGGACAGGGGGAGTGGGCTAATGAAAAACTGTTTTTT. Translation: CASSTGQGEWANEKLFF.

This clone was picked up a small number of times. This chain connects TRBV7-8 to TRBJ2-4; perhaps TRBD1 as D (5 bases). Germline V gene lookup returns CDR1 SGHVS and CDR2 FQNEAQ. The length of the CDR3 is 15 residues. The V end was cut by 5 bases, the J end by 0 bases, with 11 bases between. Written as DNA, the CDR3 is TGTGCCAGCAGCCCCGACAGAATAGCCAAAAACATTCAGTACTTC. As protein: CASSPDRIAKNIQYF.

This clone was detected a few times. The genes are TRBV2 and TRBJ2-7, with a tentative D call TRBD2 (6 bases). Germline V lookup: CDR1 SNHLY, CDR2 FYNNEI. The V end lost 4 bases, the J end lost 3 bases, and 10 bases lay between the germline ends. The CDR3 loop spans 13 amino acids. CDR3 nucleotide sequence: TGTGCCAGCAGTGCGGGACTCTTCTACGAGCAGTACTTC. It yields the protein CASSAGLFYEQYF.

The rearrangement uses TRBV27 and TRBJ2-1; 7 bases are a match to TRBD2. V lost 5 bases and J lost 5; bases outside the gene matches: 12. This CDR3 comprises 16 residues. The germline V gene encodes CDR1 MNHEY and CDR2 SMNVEV (reference sequence). The CDR3 is CASSQLAVGENNEQFF. DNA for the CDR3: TGTGCCAGCAGTCAGCTAGCGGTCGGAGAGAACAATGAGCAGTTCTTC.

This clone showed up just a few times. This chain joins TRBV14 and TRBJ2-3; no clear D gene. Germline assignment: CDR1 SGHDN and CDR2 FVKESK. CDR3 size: 14 residues. Trimming removed 0 bases from V and 7 bases from J, with 11 bases in between. CDR3 residues: CASSQDLIGYTQYF. The CDR3 nucleotides read TGTGCCAGCAGCCAAGATCTGATCGGATATACGCAGTATTTT.

The V and J genes are TRBV7-3 and TRBJ2-1; TRBD2 matches at 8 bases. With V trimmed by 5 bases and J by 0 bases, 3 bases remained unmatched. CDR3 size: 15 residues. Germline loops: CDR1 SGHTA, CDR2 FQGTGA. Here the CDR3 DNA reads TGTGCCAGCAGCCCCGCGGGAGGCTCCTACAATGAGCAGTTCTTC. This codes for CASSPAGGSYNEQFF.

J is TRBJ1-5 and V is TRBV10-1; TRBD1 matches at 8 bases. V gave up 6 bases and J gave up 0 bases; unmatched junction bases: 16. Germline CDR1 is WNHNN and CDR2 is SYGVQD (reference sequence). This CDR3 contains 19 residues. As DNA, the CDR3 is TGCGCCAGCAGGACAAGGAGGGGACAGGCCCCAGCTAGCAATCAGCCCCAGCATTTT. Its protein is CASRTRRGQAPASNQPQHF.

This rearrangement joins TRBV6-6 to TRBJ1-1; D is unclear. The V gene's germline CDR1 is MNHNY and CDR2 SVGAGI (reference sequence). The CDR3 is made up of 14 amino acids. With 7 bases removed from V and 1 base from J, the gap between germline ends came to 13 bases. The CDR3 sequence is CASIIIGWNTEAFF. The CDR3, as DNA: TGTGCCAGCATCATCATAGGTTGGAACACTGAAGCTTTCTTT.

This clone has only a few counts. This rearrangement joins TRBV2 to TRBJ1-5; D is unresolved. Germline V CDR1 and CDR2: SNHLY, FYNNEI. The CDR3 totals 15 residues. V was shortened by 1 base and J by 7 bases, with 14 bases between the two germline ends. The CDR3: CASSEGRGGRQPQHF. The DNA for the CDR3 is TGTGCCAGCAGTGAAGGGCGAGGTGGTAGACAGCCCCAGCATTTT.

V gene TRBV7-2 combines with J gene TRBJ2-7, with D unclear. This CDR3 spans 14 amino acids. Per the germline V gene, CDR1 is SGHTA and CDR2 is FQGNSA. Trimming pared 0 bases from V and 9 bases from J, leaving 15 bases between. CDR3 in DNA: TGTGCCAGCAGCTTAGCAATTGGGGTCCCGGGGCAGTACTTC. It specifies CASSLAIGVPGQYF.

J is TRBJ1-5 and V is TRBV27; D is unclear. Trimming took off 4 bases at V and 1 base at J, with 26 bases between the two ends. The germline V gene encodes CDR1 MNHEY and CDR2 SMNVEV (reference sequence). This CDR3 spans 20 amino acids. CDR3 sequence: CASSSQRPGSREASNQPQHF. The CDR3 nucleotides read TGTGCCAGCAGTTCGCAGCGGCCGGGAAGCCGGGAGGCCAGCAATCAGCCCCAGCATTTT.

J is TRBJ1-5 and V is TRBV27; unclear D gene. Germline V gives CDR1 MNHEY, CDR2 SMNVEV (reference sequence). Trimming removed 6 bases from V and 4 bases from J, with 10 bases in between. This CDR3 is built from 13 residues. The CDR3 bases are TGTGCCAGCAGCGTCTCCCTTAATCAGCCCCAGCATTTT. Encoded protein: CASSVSLNQPQHF.

The rearrangement joins TRBV7-2 to TRBJ2-1; D is unresolved. CDR3 size: 12 residues. The germline V gene has CDR1 SGHTA and CDR2 FQGNSA. V was cut by 5 bases and J by 10 bases, with 12 bases left in between. CDR3 sequence: CASSDFFGEQFF. CDR3 nucleotides: TGTGCCAGCAGCGATTTTTTTGGGGAGCAGTTCTTC.

This chain uses TRBV7-3 with TRBJ2-3; 9 bases are shared with TRBD2. After removal of 2 bases from V and 0 bases from J, the junction contained 6 bases not matched to a gene. This CDR3 is 17 amino acids long. In germline, CDR1 is SGHTA, CDR2 FQGTGA. This CDR3 reads CASSLASGAISTDTQYF. CDR3 DNA sequence: TGTGCCAGCAGCTTAGCTAGCGGGGCCATTAGCACAGATACGCAGTATTTT. The full variable domain, completed using reference TRBV7-3 and TRBJ2-3, is GAGVSQTPSNKVTEKGKYVELRCDPISGHTALYWYRQSLGQGPEFLIYFQGTGAADDSGLPNDRFFAVRPEGSVSTLKIQRTERGDSAVYLCASSLASGAISTDTQYFGPGTRLTVL.